These T cell receptor beta chains were read from a single sample in a study of cytomegalovirus exposure and HLA in healthy donors. Produced via immunoSEQ multiplex PCR; TCRdb's table is partial and in-frame only. Its listing shows some 140,000 clones. Input material: PBMCs. Receptor source: a woman aged 60-75 years in good health and CMV-seronegative. CDR3s include the opening cysteine and the closing phenylalanine or tryptophan. The order of the fields is J gene, V gene, D gene, CDR3 DNA, CDR3 protein. The D gene is left open where the match is weak.

>TRBJ1-3|TRBV7-9|-
TGTGCCAGCAGCCCCCCCGGGATAACAGCTGGAAACACCATATATTTT
CASSPPGITAGNTIYF
>TRBJ1-4|TRBV2|TRBD1
TGTGCCAGCAGTGATTCGGGACAGGGGTATGAAAAACTGTTTTTT
CASSDSGQGYEKLFF
>TRBJ1-1|TRBV18|-
TGTGCCAGCTCCCGAGAACAGGCGCCTTCTTTCTTT
CASSREQAPSFF
>TRBJ2-5|TRBV2|-
TGTGCCAGCAGTGAAAGGCGGGGTGATCAAGAGACCCAGTACTTC
CASSERRGDQETQYF
>TRBJ2-7|TRBV12-5|TRBD2
TGTGCTAGTGGTTTGGTACCAGGACTAGCGGGAGGGCCCCCCTTAATCTACGAGCAGTACTTC
CASGLVPGLAGGPPLIYEQYF
>TRBJ1-1|TRBV5-6|TRBD1
TGTGCCAGCAGCTCTTCAGGGGGCGCCGACACTGAAGCTTTCTTT
CASSSSGGADTEAFF
>TRBJ2-7|TRBV10-1|-
TGCGCCAGCAGTGGCGGGTACGAGCAGTACTTC
CASSGGYEQYF
>TRBJ1-1|TRBV7-9|-
TGTGCCAGCAGCGTGGACACCCTGAACACTGAAGCTTTCTTT
CASSVDTLNTEAFF
>TRBJ1-5|TRBV11-2|-
TGTGCCAGCAGCCCAGGGTACCAGCCCCAGCATTTT
CASSPGYQPQHF
>TRBJ2-1|TRBV29-1|-
TGCAGCGTTGGACAAGATATCGGTGAGCAGTTCTTC
CSVGQDIGEQFF
>TRBJ2-7|TRBV6-6|TRBD1
TGTGCCAGCAGTGTGGGACAGGGGGAAACCTACGAGCAGTACTTC
CASSVGQGETYEQYF
>TRBJ1-6|TRBV9|-
TGTGCCAGCAGCGTAGATGGACACGTTTCACCCCTCCACTTT
CASSVDGHVSPLHF
>TRBJ2-2|TRBV28|TRBD1
TGTGCCAGCAGTTCGGGACAGGGGGACACCGGGGAGCTGTTTTTT
CASSSGQGDTGELFF
>TRBJ2-1|TRBV19|-
TGTGCCAGTAGTTCCGGCTCGGGAGTCAATGAGCAGTTCTTC
CASSSGSGVNEQFF
>TRBJ2-1|TRBV4-2|TRBD2
TGTGCCAGCACCACCGGGACTAGCGGGGGTGATGAGCAGTTCTTC
CASTTGTSGGDEQFF
>TRBJ2-7|TRBV25-1|TRBD1
TGTGCCAGCAGTCAACAGGGGAGACACGAGCAGTACTTC
CASSQQGRHEQYF
>TRBJ1-1|TRBV28|-
TGTGCCAGCAGTCCCTGGACAGATAACACTGAAGCTTTCTTT
CASSPWTDNTEAFF
>TRBJ2-1|TRBV5-1|TRBD2
TGCGCCAGCAGCGAACTAGCGGGGGGGCCTGGAGAGCAGTTCTTC
CASSELAGGPGEQFF
>TRBJ2-3|TRBV5-1|TRBD2
TGCGCCAGCGCCAGCGGGGGGAGCACAGATACGCAGTATTTT
CASASGGSTDTQYF
>TRBJ1-1|TRBV19|-
TGTGCCAGTAGGCGGCCTAGCAGATCCACTGAAGCTTTCTTT
CASRRPSRSTEAFF
>TRBJ2-7|TRBV10-2|TRBD2
TGCGTCAGCAGACTAGCGGGCCCCGGGGCTTACGAGCAGTACTTC
CVSRLAGPGAYEQYF
>TRBJ2-5|TRBV11-2|-
TGTGCCAGCAGCTTAGGAGCAGGGCAAGAGACCCAGTACTTC
CASSLGAGQETQYF
>TRBJ1-1|TRBV11-2|-
TGTGCCAGCAGCTTGGTCCCCGGGGGGACTGAAGCTTTCTTT
CASSLVPGGTEAFF
>TRBJ1-2|TRBV2|TRBD1
TGTGCCAGCAGTGAAGCGCGGACAGGGGGTGGCTACACCTTC
CASSEARTGGGYTF
>TRBJ2-2|TRBV7-3|TRBD2
TGTGCCAGCAGCTTTCCTAGCGGGGGGTCGAACACCGGGGAGCTGTTTTTT
CASSFPSGGSNTGELFF
>TRBJ1-1|TRBV9|-
TGTGCCAGCAGCGTGGTAGCGGGCGGTTTTCCTTTCTTT
CASSVVAGGFPFF
>TRBJ1-4|TRBV28|TRBD1
TGTGCCAGCAGATCTGGACAGGGTGGTGAAAAACTGTTTTTT
CASRSGQGGEKLFF
>TRBJ2-7|TRBV6-5|TRBD1
TGTGCCAGCAGTCCCGGGACAGGGCCTTACGAGCAGTACTTC
CASSPGTGPYEQYF
>TRBJ1-2|TRBV30|TRBD1
TGTGCCCGTTCACAGGGGTCAACTCTTTATGGCTACACCTTC
CARSQGSTLYGYTF
>TRBJ2-7|TRBV30|TRBD2
TGTGCCTGGAGTGTGGACTATGCCAGCGGGGGATACGAGCAGTACTTC
CAWSVDYASGGYEQYF
>TRBJ1-2|TRBV14|TRBD1
TGTGCCAGCACTCCAAGTGGGGCTCGACAGGGGGGCGGCTACACCTTC
CASTPSGARQGGGYTF
>TRBJ2-7|TRBV7-6|TRBD2
TGTGCCAGCAGCCTAGGACTAGCGGGGACCTACGAGCAGTACTTC
CASSLGLAGTYEQYF
>TRBJ1-1|TRBV29-1|-
TGCAGCGTTGATAGGGGGGGTGGTGAAGCTTTCTTT
CSVDRGGGEAFF
>TRBJ2-3|TRBV7-7|TRBD2
TGTGCTAGCAGCATGAGCGGGGAGACAGATACGCAGTATTTT
CASSMSGETDTQYF
>TRBJ1-1|TRBV6-1|-
TGTGCCAGCAGTGAAGAGCGGCGGGGCAGGGTGAACACTGAAGCTTTCTTT
CASSEERRGRVNTEAFF
>TRBJ1-1|TRBV4-2|-
TGTGCCAGCAGCCGGCCGGACACGGAGAACACTGAAGCTTTCTTT
CASSRPDTENTEAFF
>TRBJ2-1|TRBV28|TRBD2
TGTGCCAGCAGGTCCGGGACTAGCGCTTACAATGAGCAGTTCTTC
CASRSGTSAYNEQFF
>TRBJ2-2|TRBV5-1|TRBD2
TGCGCCAGCAGCTTGAGCGGGGGGGCCTCGGGCACCGGGGAGCTGTTTTTT
CASSLSGGASGTGELFF
>TRBJ2-1|TRBV7-9|TRBD1
TGTGCCAGCAGCCCTGGGACAGGTTCGGGGATAGATGAGCAGTTCTTC
CASSPGTGSGIDEQFF
>TRBJ2-7|TRBV7-9|-
TGTGCCAGCAGCTTAGTGGCAGGGGAACATTACGAGCAGTACTTC
CASSLVAGEHYEQYF
>TRBJ2-5|TRBV19|TRBD1
TGTGCCAGTAGTATCTGGGGACAGGTCCAAGAGACCCAGTACTTC
CASSIWGQVQETQYF
>TRBJ2-7|TRBV7-3|-
TGTGCCAGCAGCTTACTAGGCAGTGACAGTGAGCAGTACTTC
CASSLLGSDSEQYF
>TRBJ1-1|TRBV6-5|-
TGTGCCAGCAGTATGGACTCAGGAGGCACTGAAGCTTTCTTT
CASSMDSGGTEAFF
>TRBJ1-4|TRBV2|TRBD1
TGTGCCAGCAGTCGGGACAGGGTGAGCGAAAAACTGTTTTTT
CASSRDRVSEKLFF
>TRBJ2-1|TRBV4-1|-
TGCGCCAGCAGCCAAGGGGGCCCTCGGCAGTTCTTC
CASSQGGPRQFF
>TRBJ2-5|TRBV6-6|-
TGTGCCAGCAGTTACCTCGGGGTCGGCGGCGGGCAGTACTTC
CASSYLGVGGGQYF
>TRBJ2-1|TRBV5-1|TRBD2
TGCGCCAGCAGCTTGGCGAGGGGTAGCGGGACCGAGCAGTTCTTC
CASSLARGSGTEQFF
>TRBJ1-6|TRBV11-2|TRBD1
TGTGCCAGCAGCCACCTGGGACAGGGTCCCTCACCCCTCCACTTT
CASSHLGQGPSPLHF
>TRBJ2-1|TRBV5-1|TRBD2
TGCGCCAGCAGCTTGGGGGACTACCCTAGCGGGGCCGCCCACAATGAGCAGTTCTTC
CASSLGDYPSGAAHNEQFF
>TRBJ2-3|TRBV5-6|TRBD2
TGTGCCAGCAGCTTGCCTAGCGGGGGGATCGGGACAGATACGCAGTATTTT
CASSLPSGGIGTDTQYF
>TRBJ1-1|TRBV5-6|-
TGTGCCAGCAGTAGGGGTGCAGGGGCGATCAACACTGAAGCTTTCTTT
CASSRGAGAINTEAFF
>TRBJ1-2|TRBV27|TRBD1
TGTGCCAGCAGTTCGGGACAGGGGGCTTTCTATGGCTACACCTTC
CASSSGQGAFYGYTF
>TRBJ1-5|TRBV19|-
TGTGCCAGTACTTCCCGGGGGGCTGTGAGCAATCAGCCCCAGCATTTT
CASTSRGAVSNQPQHF
>TRBJ2-3|TRBV28|-
TGTGCCAGCAGCTCTTCCCTTTATACGCAGTATTTT
CASSSSLYTQYF
>TRBJ1-1|TRBV28|TRBD1
TGTGCCAGCAGTTCCGGGACAGGGGGTGCCGCTTTCTTT
CASSSGTGGAAFF
>TRBJ1-6|TRBV7-6|TRBD1
TGTGCCAGCAGCTCCCGGACAGGGCAAGAACCCCTCCACTTT
CASSSRTGQEPLHF
>TRBJ1-5|TRBV28|-
TGTGCCAGCAGTTTCGGGGGGCGCGTTATAGTTCAGCCCCAGCATTTT
CASSFGGRVIVQPQHF